A selection of T cell receptor beta chains follows, all from one sample in a study of blood T cell repertoires in COVID-19. Profiled with immunoSEQ multiplex PCR; TCRdb holds only in-frame clones, not every one. Altogether about 240,000 clones are present, about 86% being singletons, with the ten largest covering around 9.9%. The specimen sequenced was peripheral blood. These receptor sequences come from an elderly woman with acute or convalescent COVID-19. Both conserved end residues are part of each CDR3.

J gene | V gene | CDR3 protein
TRBJ1-1 | TRBV27 | CASSLSQGAGTEAFF
TRBJ2-1 | TRBV29-1 | CSVGRSTGGGDNEQFF
TRBJ1-2 | TRBV18 | CASSGDRGNYGYTF
TRBJ1-5 | TRBV28 | CASSYSGGGGQPQHF
TRBJ1-5 | TRBV9 | CASSVEQGGQPQHF
TRBJ2-2 | TRBV21-1 | CASSKGWDRGLPTGELFF
TRBJ2-7 | TRBV19 | CASSMTSSGEHYEQYF
TRBJ1-1 | TRBV3-1/TRBV3-2 | CASTLRHRRGLENTEAFF
TRBJ1-1 | TRBV11-2 | CASSFETGRTEAFF
TRBJ1-3 | TRBV27 | CASSFQGPGNTIYF
TRBJ2-2 | TRBV7-9 | CASSLAGQLNTGELFF
TRBJ1-4 | TRBV15 | CATSRFDRDNEKLFF
TRBJ2-2 | TRBV6-6 | CASSYPGGGELFF
TRBJ1-5 | TRBV6-6 | CASSYPTGGSNQPQHF
TRBJ1-6 | TRBV21-1 | CASSKADRVESYNSPLHF
TRBJ2-1 | TRBV18 | CASSASTGLGKFF
TRBJ1-1 | TRBV5-8 | CASRTGSEAFF
TRBJ2-3 | TRBV2 | CASSVTSGGADTQYF
TRBJ1-2 | TRBV19 | CASSVMDRASDGYTF
TRBJ2-5 | TRBV5-1 | CASSRDRGGQETQYF
TRBJ2-6 | TRBV5-1 | CASSLPNSGANVLTF
TRBJ2-1 | TRBV19 | CASSSDRSSYNEQFF
TRBJ2-5 | TRBV4-1 | CASSQEGLGETQYF
TRBJ2-7 | TRBV21-1 | CASTGPLTGSSEQYF
TRBJ1-6 | TRBV5-1 | CASSLEGGSNNSPLHF
TRBJ1-1 | TRBV5-1 | CASSRSLEAGTEAFF
TRBJ2-2 | TRBV2 | CASSLQGANTGELFF
TRBJ1-1 | TRBV19 | CASSIGRGQNTEAFF
TRBJ2-2 | TRBV5-6 | CASSLQLSGTGWPGELFF
TRBJ1-4 | TRBV7-8 | CASSLGGGGGVEKLFF
TRBJ1-5 | TRBV18 | CASSPFALTEQGNQPQHF
TRBJ1-5 | TRBV30 | CAWSVNGAGNQPQHF
TRBJ1-2 | TRBV19 | CASTLRREGGYTF
TRBJ1-6 | TRBV2 | CASSEGGFSYNSPLHF
TRBJ2-7 | TRBV2 | CASRTSYYEQYF
TRBJ1-6 | TRBV4-1 | CASSVGGQGDYSPLHF
TRBJ2-3 | TRBV5-1 | CASSWPGAGASADTQYF
TRBJ1-6 | TRBV30 | CASSSGGGRNSPLHF
TRBJ2-2 | TRBV5-4 | CASSPVTGELFF
TRBJ1-6 | TRBV4-1 | CASSQEPPEGFNSPLHF
TRBJ2-5 | TRBV24-1 | CATSGPLAGGQETQYF
TRBJ2-5 | TRBV28 | CASRIQGSQETQYF
TRBJ2-5 | TRBV24-1 | CATSDLKGGGETQYF
TRBJ1-2 | TRBV15 | CATSRVGQGFSGYTF
TRBJ1-6 | TRBV5-6 | CASSLGGLGNSPLHF
TRBJ1-6 | TRBV5-1 | CASSLGDRAPYNSPLHF
TRBJ2-7 | TRBV20-1 | CSASARSYEQYF
TRBJ2-1 | TRBV5-1 | CASSSIQGYNEQFF
TRBJ2-7 | TRBV5-1 | CASSNPGGAGEQYF
TRBJ1-1 | TRBV19 | CASSPTGTVNTEAFF
TRBJ2-2 | TRBV4-1 | CASSQVAANTGELFF
TRBJ1-5 | TRBV28 | CASRTGDQPQHF
TRBJ2-2 | TRBV5-6 | CASSAGGLDTGELFF
TRBJ1-2 | TRBV28 | CASSFWSGDYGYTF
TRBJ1-4 | TRBV11-2 | CASSLGTAFNEKLFF
TRBJ1-2 | TRBV2 | CASSILENYGYTF